This passage covers 18 T cell receptor beta chains from one sample sequenced in a study of OX40 agonist ivuxolimab in advanced cancers. The repertoire was sequenced with immunoSEQ multiplex PCR; TCRdb's copy has only in-frame clones and lacks some. The sample lists tens of thousands of clones, about 90% seen once, with more than 7.5% in the top ten. Sequencing was performed on CD4+ or CD8+ T cells sorted from blood, taken in a trial of the OX40 agonist ivuxolimab. The receptors were gathered from an adult with an advanced solid tumor such as melanoma, head and neck, liver or kidney cancer.

The count of this clone is one. The rearrangement uses TRBV4-1 and TRBJ2-1; D uncertain. V lost 0 bases and J 2 bases, leaving 11 bases between the germline ends. Germline CDR1 MGHRA, CDR2 YSYEKL. CDR3 length: 16 amino acids. The CDR3 spells CASSQELRPTYNEQFF. In DNA form, the CDR3 reads TGCGCCAGCAGCCAAGAGTTGCGGCCCACCTACAATGAGCAGTTCTTC.

The chain combines TRBV28 with TRBJ1-6, with a possible D match to TRBD1 (5 bases). The CDR3 consists of 15 residues. Germline-derived CDR1 and CDR2 are MDHEN and SYDVKM. Trimming took off 7 bases at V and 9 bases at J, with 19 bases between the two ends. The CDR3 loop is CASTYGGGFISPLHF. The CDR3, as DNA: TGTGCCAGCACCTATGGGGGAGGGTTTATTTCACCCCTCCACTTT.

Comment on this clone: This sample also contains other DNA sequences that code for the same CDR3. The rearrangement joins TRBV27 to TRBJ2-5; the D is unclear. There are 11 residues in the CDR3. The V and J ends lost 3 bases and 4 bases respectively, with 3 bases between them. The germline V gene has CDR1 MNHEY and CDR2 SMNVEV (reference sequence). The CDR3 is CASSLGETQYF. As DNA, the CDR3 is TGTGCCAGCAGTTTGGGAGAGACCCAGTACTTC.

The chain uses TRBV5-6 and TRBJ2-7; D may be TRBD2 (6 bases). CDR1 and CDR2 from the germline V gene are SGHDT and YYEEEE. Trimming removed 4 bases from V and 1 base from J, with 18 bases in between. CDR3 size: 16 residues. In DNA form, the CDR3 reads TGTGCCAGCAGCCCTCTAGCGAGGGGCCCTTCCTACGAGCAGTACTTC. This translates into CASSPLARGPSYEQYF.

The rearrangement joins TRBV10-3 to TRBJ1-1; unclear D gene. Germline CDR1 ENHRY, CDR2 SYGVKD. The CDR3 runs 12 residues. Trimming cost V 4 bases and J 11 bases, with 14 bases left between them. CDR3 coding DNA: TGTGCCATCAGTGGGGGTTCGGACGAGGCTTTCTTT. It yields the protein CAISGGSDEAFF.

The chain couples TRBV6-5 to TRBJ1-1; the D is unclear. Looked up from germline, CDR1 is MNHEY and CDR2 is SVGAGI. The CDR3 contains 13 residues. V lost 6 bases, J lost 6 bases, and 14 bases lay in between. CDR3 amino acids: CASSPGWTAEAFF. DNA of the CDR3: TGTGCCAGCAGCCCCGGTTGGACGGCTGAAGCTTTCTTT.

The V gene is TRBV28, the J gene TRBJ2-7; TRBD1 might be the D (5 bases). V shed 3 bases and J shed 3 bases, with 9 bases lying between them. CDR3 size: 13 residues. Germline-derived CDR1 and CDR2 are MDHEN and SYDVKM. CDR3 sequence reads: CASSFTGIYEQYF. Written as DNA, the CDR3 is TGTGCCAGCAGTTTTACAGGAATCTACGAGCAGTACTTC.

This chain links TRBV2 with TRBJ1-4; D ambiguous. Trimming stripped 6 bases from V and 5 bases from J, with 4 bases between. The CDR3 has 11 amino acids. The V gene's germline CDR1 is SNHLY and CDR2 FYNNEI. The CDR3 nucleotides read TGTGCCAGCAGGCACAATGAAAAACTGTTTTTT. This translates into CASRHNEKLFF.

The chain combines TRBV7-2 with TRBJ2-3; D is uncertain. Germline V gives CDR1 SGHTA, CDR2 FQGNSA. The CDR3 loop spans 17 amino acids. V gave up 5 bases and J gave up 4 bases, with 22 bases separating them. This CDR3 reads CASSPPFPGFSADTQYF. The CDR3 region has the DNA TGTGCCAGCAGCCCGCCCTTCCCGGGTTTTTCCGCAGATACGCAGTATTTT.

The chain recombines TRBV30 with TRBJ2-2; D may correspond to TRBD1 or TRBD2 (6 bases each). CDR3 size: 15 residues. CDR1 and CDR2 (germline): GTSNPN, SVGIG (reference sequence). Trimming pared 1 base from V and 2 bases from J, leaving 11 bases between. The CDR3 DNA follows: TGTGCCTGGAGTGGAGGAGGGGGTAACACCGGGGAGCTGTTTTTT. Translating it yields CAWSGGGGNTGELFF.

The rearrangement joins TRBV28 to TRBJ1-1, with 7 bases lining up with TRBD1. CDR3 size: 15 residues. Germline V lookup: CDR1 MDHEN, CDR2 SYDVKM. V lost 5 bases to trimming and J lost 5 bases; unmatched junction nucleotides: 11. CDR3 sequence reads: CASSPHRGGLTEAFF. The CDR3 coding sequence is TGTGCCAGCAGTCCCCACAGGGGAGGGTTAACTGAAGCTTTCTTT.

The chain uses TRBV7-9 and TRBJ2-5, with 13 nucleotides matching TRBD2. Germline V gene data show CDR1 as SEHNR and CDR2 as FQNEAQ (reference sequence). CDR3 length: 18 amino acids. Trimming removed 5 bases from V and 4 bases from J; junction bases left unmatched: 13. The chain's CDR3 is CASSRIGLAGVFGETQYF. The CDR3 DNA reads as TGTGCCAGCAGCCGAATAGGACTAGCGGGAGTCTTTGGAGAGACCCAGTACTTC. Based on the CDR3 plus reference TRBV7-9 and TRBJ2-5, the full variable domain is DTGVSQNPRHKITKRGQNVTFRCDPISEHNRLYWYRQTLGQGPEFLTYFQNEAQLEKSRLLSDRFSAERPKGSFSTLEIQRTEQGDSAMYLCASSRIGLAGVFGETQYFGPGTRLLVL.

The V call is TRBV30, the J call TRBJ1-4; D may be TRBD1 (5 bases). The CDR3 contains 14 residues. V was shortened by 3 bases and J by 7 bases, with 15 bases between the two germline ends. Germline CDR1 reads GTSNPN; CDR2 reads SVGIG (reference sequence). Written as DNA, the CDR3 is TGTGCCTGGAGGATGGGGGGAGGAGGTGAAAAACTGTTTTTT. This gives the protein CAWRMGGGGEKLFF. Based on the CDR3 plus reference TRBV30 and TRBJ1-4, the full variable domain is SQTIHQWPATLVQPVGSPLSLECTVEGTSNPNLYWYRQAAGRGLQLLFYSVGIGQISSEVPQNLSASRPQDRQFILSSKKLLLSDSGFYLCAWRMGGGGEKLFFGSGTQLSVL.

This chain connects TRBV28 to TRBJ1-2; 9 positions agree with TRBD1. J was trimmed by 4 bases and V by 6 bases; bases with no gene match: 3. This CDR3 has 13 residues. In germline, CDR1 is MDHEN, CDR2 SYDVKM. The CDR3 nucleotides read TGTGCCAGCAGCCGGGACAGGGCCTATGGCTACACCTTC. It translates to CASSRDRAYGYTF.

This chain uses TRBV5-6 with TRBJ2-7, with TRBD2 as a possible D gene (7 bases). The CDR3 covers 15 residues. V was clipped by 4 bases and J by 4 bases, with 18 bases between them. Germline assignment: CDR1 SGHDT and CDR2 YYEEEE. This CDR3 is CASSPVGGARYEQYF. In nucleotides, the CDR3 is TGTGCCAGCAGCCCAGTGGGGGGGGCGCGATACGAGCAGTACTTC. The full variable domain, its missing parts supplied by reference TRBV5-6 and TRBJ2-7, is DAGVTQSPTHLIKTRGQQVTLRCSPKSGHDTVSWYQQALGQGPQFIFQYYEEEERQRGNFPDRFSGHQFPNYSSELNVNALLLGDSALYLCASSPVGGARYEQYFGPGTRLTVT.

The chain joins TRBV5-4 to TRBJ2-1; TRBD2 matches 9 bases. V shed 0 bases, J shed 6 bases, and the junction held 4 bases outside the gene matches. Per the germline V gene, CDR1 is SGHNT and CDR2 is YYREEE (reference sequence). The CDR3 sequence is 15 residues long. The DNA of the CDR3 is TGTGCCAGCAGCTTGGGGACTAGCGTCGTCAATGAGCAGTTCTTC. This sequence encodes CASSLGTSVVNEQFF. The full variable domain, completed using reference TRBV5-4 and TRBJ2-1, is ETGVTQSPTHLIKTRGQQVTLRCSSQSGHNTVSWYQQALGQGPQFIFQYYREEENGRGNFPPRFSGLQFPNYSSELNVNALELDDSALYLCASSLGTSVVNEQFFGPGTRLTVL.

The chain couples TRBV4-3 to TRBJ1-2; D is unclear. V was pared by 4 bases and J by 5 bases, with 11 bases between. The germline V gene has CDR1 LGHNA and CDR2 YSLEER. The CDR3 spans 13 residues. The CDR3 coding sequence is TGCGCCAGCAGCCCATCAGGTGGATATGGCTACACCTTC. Translated: CASSPSGGYGYTF.

This chain links TRBV7-2 with TRBJ1-5; no clear D gene. The CDR3 runs 14 residues. The germline V gene has CDR1 SGHTA and CDR2 FQGNSA. V lost 2 bases and J lost 6, with 11 bases in between. The CDR3 here is CASSLSHRGQPQHF. Written as DNA, the CDR3 is TGTGCCAGCAGCTTATCTCATCGTGGTCAGCCCCAGCATTTT.